Listed below are T cell receptor beta chains from one sample, sequenced in a study of T-cell memory formation after mild COVID-19. TCRdb recomputed calls from the 5' RACE reads with MiXCR, one row per CDR3 protein. This sample has about 500,000 distinct CDR3 sequences; about a fifth occur once, and the top ten carry about an eighth. The specimen sequenced was PBMCs or a T cell subset sorted from them (not recorded which). The origin of the receptors is an adult woman who had mild COVID-19 (a few samples of this study predate the infection). Cell type and time point are not known. Each CDR3 is given with its conserved first and last residue. D genes are given only for firm matches. Where a row states a size, it is once, few, many or the class of an expanded clone; other rows omit it.

TRBV5-1,NA,NA,TRBJ2-7,CASSTRQGNEQYF,TGCGCCAGCAGCACCCGTCAGGGGAACGAGCAGTACTTC
TRBV7-3,NA,NA,TRBJ1-1,CASSLGPGVNTEAFF,TGTGCCAGCAGCTTGGGACCGGGGGTGAACACTGAAGCTTTCTTT
TRBV9,NA,few,TRBJ2-7,CASSPGNKAGEQYF,TGTGCCAGCAGCCCGGGGAACAAGGCGGGTGAGCAGTACTTC
TRBV7-9,NA,few,TRBJ1-6,CASSPVGGNNSPLHF,TGTGCCAGCAGCCCCGTCGGGGGGAATAATTCACCCCTCCACTTT
TRBV7-2,NA,NA,TRBJ2-1,CASSLTPPGSTGYNEQFF,TGTGCCAGCAGCTTAACCCCGCCTGGGAGCACGGGGTACAATGAGCAGTTCTTC
TRBV10-3,NA,few,TRBJ2-3,CAISEHTDTQYF,TGTGCCATCAGTGAGCACACAGATACGCAGTATTTT
TRBV12-3/TRBV12-4,NA,few,TRBJ2-5,CASSLSLGPETQYF,TGTGCCAGCAGTTTATCACTGGGTCCAGAGACCCAGTACTTC
TRBV5-4,TRBD2,NA,TRBJ2-3,CASSQTSGGAYTQYF,TGTGCCAGCAGCCAGACTAGCGGGGGGGCATATACGCAGTATTTT
TRBV4-1,NA,few,TRBJ2-7,CASSPSLDGYEQYF,TGCGCCAGCAGCCCGTCCTTGGACGGCTACGAGCAGTACTTC
TRBV6-2/TRBV6-3,TRBD2,few,TRBJ2-3,CASSYAPSGTRDTQYF,TGTGCCAGCAGTTACGCGCCTAGCGGGACCAGAGATACGCAGTATTTT
TRBV6-5,NA,few,TRBJ2-2,CASQRWGEAGELFF,TGTGCCAGCCAAAGATGGGGAGAGGCCGGGGAGCTGTTTTTT
TRBV12-3/TRBV12-4,TRBD2,NA,TRBJ2-7,CASGTSGVYEQYF,TGTGCCAGTGGGACTAGCGGGGTCTACGAGCAGTACTTC
TRBV5-1,NA,few,TRBJ2-5,CASSPSGVPGTQYF,TGCGCCAGCAGTCCCTCCGGGGTCCCCGGGACCCAGTACTTC
TRBV24-1,NA,NA,TRBJ1-5,CATSDSWGATDQPQHF,TGTGCCACCAGTGATAGCTGGGGGGCGACGGATCAGCCCCAGCATTTT
TRBV11-2,NA,NA,TRBJ2-3,CASSSTYSRGTDTQYF,TGTGCCAGCAGCTCCACCTACTCCCGCGGCACAGATACGCAGTATTTT
TRBV7-9,NA,few,TRBJ2-1,CASSLEGFLKGKRNEQFF,TGTGCCAGCAGCTTAGAAGGTTTTCTGAAGGGAAAAAGGAATGAGCAGTTCTTC
TRBV5-1,NA,NA,TRBJ2-1,CASSLGDWSYNEQFF,TGCGCCAGCAGCTTGGGGGATTGGTCCTACAATGAGCAGTTCTTC
TRBV5-1,TRBD1,NA,TRBJ1-1,CASSRGTGLGTEAFF,TGCGCCAGCAGCCGGGGGACAGGCCTCGGGACTGAAGCTTTCTTT
TRBV2,NA,NA,TRBJ2-7,CASSVREYEQYF,TGTGCCAGCAGTGTACGGGAATACGAGCAGTACTTC
TRBV7-9,NA,once,TRBJ1-2,CASSLGSIANYGYTF,TGTGCCAGCAGCCTCGGGTCCATAGCTAACTATGGCTACACCTTC
TRBV5-1,TRBD1,few,TRBJ2-7,CASSMDRRAGYEQYF,TGCGCCAGCAGCATGGACAGGCGGGCAGGGTACGAGCAGTACTTC
TRBV5-5,NA,NA,TRBJ1-1,CASSLWQPNTEAFF,TGTGCCAGCAGCTTGTGGCAGCCTAACACTGAAGCTTTCTTT
TRBV30,TRBD2,few,TRBJ2-2,CAWSVLLAGGPNTGELFF,TGTGCCTGGAGTGTACTACTAGCGGGGGGTCCCAACACCGGGGAGCTGTTTTTT
TRBV4-2,NA,NA,TRBJ2-3,CASSQVGAGNGADTQYF,TGTGCCAGCAGCCAAGTTGGCGCGGGAAATGGGGCAGATACGCAGTATTTT
TRBV2,TRBD1,many,TRBJ2-5,CASSDDGTGVGETQYF,TGTGCCAGCAGTGATGACGGGACAGGGGTCGGTGAGACCCAGTACTTC
TRBV4-1,NA,NA,TRBJ2-1,CAAGPSSYNEQFF,TGCGCCGCGGGTCCTAGCTCCTACAATGAGCAGTTCTTC
TRBV25-1,TRBD1,NA,TRBJ1-2,CASSEGRTGKDYGYTF,TGTGCCAGCAGTGAAGGTCGGACAGGGAAAGACTATGGCTACACCTTC
TRBV7-8,NA,NA,TRBJ1-2,CASSLGVRGYTF,TGTGCCAGCAGCTTAGGAGTGCGTGGCTACACCTTC
TRBV7-2,NA,many,TRBJ2-7,CASSLVGHYEQYF,TGTGCCAGCAGCTTAGTAGGGCACTACGAGCAGTACTTC
TRBV11-1,TRBD2,NA,TRBJ2-2,CASSLEVSGIAGELFF,TGTGCCAGCAGCTTAGAGGTTAGCGGGATCGCCGGGGAGCTGTTTTTT
TRBV28,TRBD1,few,TRBJ2-4,CASRTGQAKNIQYF,TGTGCCAGCCGGACAGGGCAAGCCAAAAACATTCAGTACTTC
TRBV5-4,TRBD1,few,TRBJ2-7,CASTRTGESYEQYF,TGTGCCAGCACCCGGACAGGGGAGTCCTACGAGCAGTACTTC